A selection of T cell receptor beta chains follows, all from one sample in a study of OX40 agonist ivuxolimab in advanced cancers. Assay: immunoSEQ multiplex PCR; the TCRdb copy retains only in-frame clones and omits some. The table records around 80,000 clones, 84% of them present only once. The source material was CD4+ or CD8+ T cells sorted from blood, sampled in a trial of the OX40 agonist ivuxolimab. These receptor sequences come from an adult with an advanced solid tumor such as melanoma, head and neck, liver or kidney cancer. CDR3s include the opening cysteine and the closing phenylalanine or tryptophan. D genes are given only for firm matches. Expanded clones are given a class, and other clones once, few, many or no size at all.

cdr3_nt cdr3_aa v_call d_call j_call clone_size
TGTGCTAGTTCGCTAGCGGGGGCCCCCACAGATACGCAGTATTTT CASSLAGAPTDTQYF TRBV12-5 TRBD2 TRBJ2-3 NA
TGTGCCAGCAGCTCTCCTAGCGGTGGGGGGACCCAGTACTTC CASSSPSGGGTQYF TRBV5-6 TRBD2 TRBJ2-5 NA
TGTGCCAGCAGTGAACAGGGGGCGCGAAACACTGAAGCTTTCTTT CASSEQGARNTEAFF TRBV2 TRBD1 TRBJ1-1 NA
TGCGCCAGCAGCTCCCGGTCGGGGTCCACAGATACGCAGTATTTT CASSSRSGSTDTQYF TRBV4-1 NA TRBJ2-3 few
TGTGCCAGCAGCTTAGCTGGACAGACCACTAGCACAGATACGCAGTATTTT CASSLAGQTTSTDTQYF TRBV7-2 NA TRBJ2-3 NA
TGTGCCAGCAGCTTAGAGAGAGTAAATGTCGGTGGCTACACCTTC CASSLERVNVGGYTF TRBV11-2 NA TRBJ1-2 NA
TGTGCCACCAGCAGAGATCAGCGGCTTCAGTACTTC CATSRDQRLQYF TRBV15 NA TRBJ2-4 NA
TGTGCCATCACGGGGGACAGAAATCAGCCCCAGCATTTT CAITGDRNQPQHF TRBV10-3 TRBD1 TRBJ1-5 NA
TGTGCCAGCAGTATGACAAGAAATGTCAAAAACATTCAGTACTTC CASSMTRNVKNIQYF TRBV2 NA TRBJ2-4 NA
TGTGCCAGCATCTCCCGTTTCCCCGACACCGTTTTCCAAGAGACCCAGTACTTC CASISRFPDTVFQETQYF TRBV5-5 NA TRBJ2-5 NA
TGTGCCAGCAGTTTTCTGGGGGCAGGAGCAGATACGCAGTATTTT CASSFLGAGADTQYF TRBV27 NA TRBJ2-3 NA
TGTGCCAGCTCACCAAAATCAAGGACGAACACCGGGGAGCTGTTTTTT CASSPKSRTNTGELFF TRBV18 NA TRBJ2-2 NA
TGTGCTAGTGCCTCAGACCGGCAAGATACGCAGTATTTT CASASDRQDTQYF TRBV12-5 NA TRBJ2-3 NA
TGTGCCAGCACCCCAGGGGGCAGGGGTCAGCCCCAGCATTTT CASTPGGRGQPQHF TRBV28 TRBD1 TRBJ1-5 NA
TGTGCCAGCAGGAGGCCAGGGTCGTCCTACAATGAGCAGTTCTTC CASRRPGSSYNEQFF TRBV2 NA TRBJ2-1 NA
TGTGCCAGCGGGAGGGACAGGCTGAACACTGAAGCTTTCTTT CASGRDRLNTEAFF TRBV2 TRBD1 TRBJ1-1 NA
TGCGCCAGCAGCTTGGACGGGACTAGCTTTTTTTCGTACTTC CASSLDGTSFFSYF TRBV5-1 TRBD2 TRBJ2-5 NA
TGCGCCAGCAGCTACGGGGACACCGGGGAGCTGTTTTTT CASSYGDTGELFF TRBV5-1 NA TRBJ2-2 NA
TGTGCCAGCAGCTCCTCCTCAAGTCTCGGTTCAGATACGCAGTATTTT CASSSSSSLGSDTQYF TRBV11-3 NA TRBJ2-3 NA
TGTGCCAGCAGCCAAGTGAAGAACCAAGAGACCCAGTACTTC CASSQVKNQETQYF TRBV14 NA TRBJ2-5 NA
TGTGCCAGCAGTGACGCGGGGGACCCCTGGGGCTACACCTTC CASSDAGDPWGYTF TRBV27 NA TRBJ1-2 NA
TGCGCCAGCAGCCAAGCCGGGACGAAACAAGAGACCCAGTACTTC CASSQAGTKQETQYF TRBV4-1 NA TRBJ2-5 NA
TGTGCCACCAGCGGAGGGACTAGCGGGAGGGCCCAAGAGCAGTTCTTC CATSGGTSGRAQEQFF TRBV15 TRBD2 TRBJ2-1 NA
TGTGCCAGTAGTCTAAAAATAGGGACATTTGCCTACAATGAGCAGTTCTTC CASSLKIGTFAYNEQFF TRBV19 NA TRBJ2-1 once
TGTGCCAGCTCACCAGGGACAGGGGAAAAGACCCAGTACTTC CASSPGTGEKTQYF TRBV18 TRBD1 TRBJ2-5 NA
TGCGCCAGCAGCTTGGAAGGCAGGGGTTCGGAGCCCCAGCATTTT CASSLEGRGSEPQHF TRBV5-1 NA TRBJ1-5 NA
TGTGCCAGCAGAGAACGTTACTACAATGAGCAGTTCTTC CASRERYYNEQFF TRBV27 NA TRBJ2-1 NA
TGCGCCAGCAGCTTGAGCGGGGGCAATCAGCCCCAGCATTTT CASSLSGGNQPQHF TRBV5-1 NA TRBJ1-5 NA
TGTGCCAGCAGTGGGCGTCGAGGTTCGCACAATGAGCAGTTCTTC CASSGRRGSHNEQFF TRBV6-1 NA TRBJ2-1 NA
TGTGCCAGCAAAACGGGGGGGGGCACAGATACGCAGTATTTT CASKTGGGTDTQYF TRBV28 TRBD2 TRBJ2-3 NA
TGTGCCAGTCAGCTATACCGGGGCCCTCGGATAGGGGAGCAGTTCTTC CASQLYRGPRIGEQFF TRBV5-6 NA TRBJ2-1 NA
TGTGCCAGCTCACCGACAGGCATACTAGCCAAAAACATTCAGTACTTC CASSPTGILAKNIQYF TRBV18 NA TRBJ2-4 NA